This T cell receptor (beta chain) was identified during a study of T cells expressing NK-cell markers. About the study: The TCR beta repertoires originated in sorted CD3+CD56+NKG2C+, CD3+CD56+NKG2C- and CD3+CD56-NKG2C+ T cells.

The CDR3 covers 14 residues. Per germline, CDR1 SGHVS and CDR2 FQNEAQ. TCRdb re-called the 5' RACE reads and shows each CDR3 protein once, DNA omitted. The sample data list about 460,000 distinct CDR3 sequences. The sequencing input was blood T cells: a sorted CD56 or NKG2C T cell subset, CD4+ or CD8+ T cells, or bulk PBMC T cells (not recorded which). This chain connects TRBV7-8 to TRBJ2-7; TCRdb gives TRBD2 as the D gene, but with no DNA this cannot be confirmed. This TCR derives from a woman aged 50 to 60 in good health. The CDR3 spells CASSMTGPEYEQYF. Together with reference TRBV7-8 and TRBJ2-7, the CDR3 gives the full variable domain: GAGVSQSPRYKVAKRGQDVALRCDPISGHVSLFWYQQALGQGPEFLTYFQNEAQLDKSGLPSDRFFAERPEGSVSTLKIQRTQQEDSAVYLCASSMTGPEYEQYFGPGTRLTVT.